The 3 T cell receptor beta chains below all came from one sample that was sequenced in a study of OX40 agonist ivuxolimab in advanced cancers. This table comes from immunoSEQ multiplex PCR, and its TCRdb copy is limited to in-frame clones, with some not included. The sample consists of about 7,700 clones, around 86% of them appearing once. The sequences come from CD4+ or CD8+ T cells sorted from blood, collected in a trial of the OX40 agonist ivuxolimab. Receptors originate from an adult with an advanced solid tumor such as melanoma, head and neck, liver or kidney cancer.

The chain combines TRBV7-9 with TRBJ2-3; 9 nucleotides line up with TRBD1. This CDR3 comprises 15 residues. V shed 5 bases and J 1 base; nucleotides not matched to a gene: 4. Germline values: CDR1 SEHNR, CDR2 FQNEAQ (reference sequence). The CDR3 coding sequence is TGTGCCAGCAGCCCGCGGACAGGGGGCACAGATACGCAGTATTTT. It codes for CASSPRTGGTDTQYF.

J is TRBJ2-7 and V is TRBV28, with D hard to call. The CDR3 runs 12 residues. Germline V gene lookup returns CDR1 MDHEN and CDR2 SYDVKM. V was clipped by 10 bases and J by 2 bases, with 12 bases between them. The CDR3 DNA reads TGTGCCACTTCAGGACGGCCCTACGAGCAGTACTTC. This translates into CATSGRPYEQYF.

This sequence joins TRBV5-5 and TRBJ1-1; a possible D gene is TRBD1 (5 bases). The V gene lost 0 bases and the J gene lost 11 bases, with 11 bases spanning the gap. Germline V gene lookup returns CDR1 SGHKS and CDR2 YYEKEE (reference sequence). This CDR3 region has 12 residues. CDR3 amino acids: CASSLEGYLAFF. The CDR3 DNA follows: TGTGCCAGCAGCTTGGAGGGGTATCTTGCTTTCTTT.